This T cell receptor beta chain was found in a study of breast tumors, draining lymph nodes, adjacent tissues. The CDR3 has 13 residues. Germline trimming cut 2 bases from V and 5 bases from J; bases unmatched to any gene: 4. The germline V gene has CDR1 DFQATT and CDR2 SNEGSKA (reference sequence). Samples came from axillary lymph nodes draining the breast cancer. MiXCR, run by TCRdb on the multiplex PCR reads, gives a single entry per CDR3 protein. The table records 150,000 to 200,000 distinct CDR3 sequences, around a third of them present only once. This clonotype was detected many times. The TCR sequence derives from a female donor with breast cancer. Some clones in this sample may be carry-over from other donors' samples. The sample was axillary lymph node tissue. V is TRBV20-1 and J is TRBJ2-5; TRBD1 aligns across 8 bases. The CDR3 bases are TGCAGTGCTAGAACGACAGGGGAGGAGACCCAGTACTTC. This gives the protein CSARTTGEETQYF.